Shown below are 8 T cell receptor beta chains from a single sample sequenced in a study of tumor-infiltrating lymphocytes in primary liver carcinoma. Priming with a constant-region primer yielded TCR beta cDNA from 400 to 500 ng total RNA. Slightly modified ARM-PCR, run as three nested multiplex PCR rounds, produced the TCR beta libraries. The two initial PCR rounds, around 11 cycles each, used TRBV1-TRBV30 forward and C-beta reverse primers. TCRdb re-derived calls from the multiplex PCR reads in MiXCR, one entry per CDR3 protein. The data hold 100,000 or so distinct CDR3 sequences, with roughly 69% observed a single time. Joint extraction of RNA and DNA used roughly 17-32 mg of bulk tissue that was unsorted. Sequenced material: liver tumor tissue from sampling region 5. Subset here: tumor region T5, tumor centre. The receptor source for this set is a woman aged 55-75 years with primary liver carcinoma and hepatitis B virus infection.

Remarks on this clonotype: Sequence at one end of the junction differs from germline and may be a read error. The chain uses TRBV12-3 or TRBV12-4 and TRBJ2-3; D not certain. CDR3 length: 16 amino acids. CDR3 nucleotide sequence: TGTGCCAGCAGTTCTGCTTTGCCCAGCATATCAGATACGCACTGTTTT. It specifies CASSSALPSISDTHCF.

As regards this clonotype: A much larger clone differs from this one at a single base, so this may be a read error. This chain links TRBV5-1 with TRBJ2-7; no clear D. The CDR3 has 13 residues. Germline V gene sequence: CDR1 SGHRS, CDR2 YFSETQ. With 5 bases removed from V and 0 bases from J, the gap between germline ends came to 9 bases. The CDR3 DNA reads TGCGCCAGCAGGCCGAGAGCCTCCTACGAGCAGTACTTC. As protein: CASRPRASYEQYF.

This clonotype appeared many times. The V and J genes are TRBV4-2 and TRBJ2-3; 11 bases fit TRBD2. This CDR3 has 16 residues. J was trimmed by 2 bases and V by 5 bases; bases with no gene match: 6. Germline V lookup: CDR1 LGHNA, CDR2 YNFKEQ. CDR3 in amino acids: CASSYGTSGPTDTQYF. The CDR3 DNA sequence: TGTGCCAGCAGCTATGGGACTAGCGGACCCACAGATACGCAGTATTTT.

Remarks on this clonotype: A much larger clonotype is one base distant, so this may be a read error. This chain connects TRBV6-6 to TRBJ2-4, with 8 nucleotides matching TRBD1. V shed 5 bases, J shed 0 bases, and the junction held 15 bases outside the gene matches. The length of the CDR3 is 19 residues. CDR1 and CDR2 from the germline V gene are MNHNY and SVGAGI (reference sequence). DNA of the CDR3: TGTGCCAGCAGTCTAAAGGCAGGGGGCTTAAGAGTAGCCAAAAACATTCAGTACTTC. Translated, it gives CASSLKAGGLRVAKNIQYF.

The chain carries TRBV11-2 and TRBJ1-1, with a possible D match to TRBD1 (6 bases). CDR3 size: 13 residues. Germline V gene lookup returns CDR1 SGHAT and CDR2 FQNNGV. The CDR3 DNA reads TGTGTCAACAGCTGGACCAGGGGTGCTGAAGCTTTCTTT. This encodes CVNSWTRGAEAFF.

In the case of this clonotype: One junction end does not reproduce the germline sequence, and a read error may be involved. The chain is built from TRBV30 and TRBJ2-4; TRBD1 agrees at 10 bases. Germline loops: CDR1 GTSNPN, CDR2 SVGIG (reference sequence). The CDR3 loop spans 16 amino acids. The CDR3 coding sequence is TGTACCTGGAGTGATCCGGGACAGGGGTTGAAGACTAGTCCGTACTTC. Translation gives CTWSDPGQGLKTSPYF.

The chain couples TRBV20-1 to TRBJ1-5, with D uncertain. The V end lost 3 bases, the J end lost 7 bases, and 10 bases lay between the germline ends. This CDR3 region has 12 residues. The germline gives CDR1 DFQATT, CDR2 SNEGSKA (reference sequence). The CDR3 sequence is CSASPRGQPQHF. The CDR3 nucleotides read TGCAGTGCTAGCCCCCGAGGGCAGCCCCAGCATTTT.

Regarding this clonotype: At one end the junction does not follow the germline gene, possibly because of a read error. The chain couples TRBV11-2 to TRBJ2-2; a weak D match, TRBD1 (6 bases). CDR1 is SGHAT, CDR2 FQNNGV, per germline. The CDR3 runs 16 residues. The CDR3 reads CANSLLGGSNTGELLF. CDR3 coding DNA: TGTGCCAACAGCTTATTAGGGGGATCGAACACCGGGGAGCTGTTATTT.